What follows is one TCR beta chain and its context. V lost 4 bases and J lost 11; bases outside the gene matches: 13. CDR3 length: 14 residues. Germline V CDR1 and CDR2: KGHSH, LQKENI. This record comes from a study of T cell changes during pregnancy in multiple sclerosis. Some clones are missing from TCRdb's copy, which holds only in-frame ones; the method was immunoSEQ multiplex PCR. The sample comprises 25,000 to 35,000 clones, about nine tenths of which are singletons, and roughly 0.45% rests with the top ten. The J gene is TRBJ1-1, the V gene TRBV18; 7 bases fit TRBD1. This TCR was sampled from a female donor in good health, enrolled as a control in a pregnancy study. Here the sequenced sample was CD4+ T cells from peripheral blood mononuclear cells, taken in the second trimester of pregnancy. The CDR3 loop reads CASSLGTDPVGAFF. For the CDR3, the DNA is TGTGCCAGCTCACTAGGGACAGACCCGGTGGGGGCTTTCTTT.